Below are 19 T cell receptor beta chains sequenced from a single sample in a study of human T cells and chemical hapten exposure. This sample's time point: patch test 1, 2 weeks after DPC sensitization. Treatment noted: therapeutic diphenylcyclopropenone sensitization with weekly scalp DPC. Whole blood that had not been fractionated was the source of extracted total RNA. TCRdb reprocessed the RACE reads with MiXCR, giving one entry per CDR3 protein. Found here are around 57,000 distinct CDR3 sequences, around 10% of them singletons; the top ten hold less than 2%. Specimen: whole blood, collected in connection with sensitization to the hapten diphenylcyclopropenone (DPC). The source of these receptors is a woman aged 40 to 50 with alopecia areata. Some clones in this sample may be carry-over from other donors' samples.

A few counts support this clonotype. The chain is built from TRBV7-6 and TRBJ2-5; D might be TRBD2 (6 bases). Trimming pared 1 base from V and 0 bases from J, leaving 12 bases between. This CDR3 is 16 amino acids long. CDR1 is SGHVS, CDR2 FNYEAQ, per germline. CDR3 in amino acids: CASSLEGGTYQETQYF. CDR3 bases: TGTGCCAGCAGCTTAGAAGGCGGGACCTACCAAGAGACCCAGTACTTC. Full variable domain (outside the CDR3, taken from reference TRBV7-6 and TRBJ2-5): GAGVSQSPRYKVTKRGQDVALRCDPISGHVSLYWYRQALGQGPEFLTYFNYEAQQDKSGLPNDRFSAERPEGSISTLTIQRTEQRDSAMYRCASSLEGGTYQETQYFGPGTRLLVL.

V usage is TRBV7-8 and J usage is TRBJ1-6; possible D gene TRBD1, 5 bases. The germline gives CDR1 SGHVS, CDR2 FQNEAQ. The length of the CDR3 is 12 residues. V was shortened by 6 bases and J by 10 bases, with 10 bases between the two germline ends. The CDR3 loop reads CASSLQVSPLHF. The CDR3 nucleotides are TGTGCCAGCAGTCTACAGGTCTCACCCCTCCACTTT. Looking up the rest from reference TRBV7-8 and TRBJ1-6 gives the full variable domain: GAGVSQSPRYKVAKRGQDVALRCDPISGHVSLFWYQQALGQGPEFLTYFQNEAQLDKSGLPSDRFFAERPEGSVSTLKIQRTQQEDSAVYLCASSLQVSPLHFGNGTRLTVT.

This clonotype was counted a few times. The chain links TRBV5-1 to TRBJ2-5, with 9 bases aligning to TRBD1. Germline lookup yields CDR1 SGHRS and CDR2 YFSETQ. CDR3 length: 13 residues. Trimming removed 5 bases from V and 5 bases from J; junction bases left unmatched: 4. CDR3 bases: TGCGCCAGCAGACCCGGGACAGGGGAGACCCAGTACTTC. This translates into CASRPGTGETQYF.

This clonotype occurred a few times. The J gene is TRBJ1-2, the V gene TRBV9; D is ambiguous. Germline V gene sequence: CDR1 SGDLS, CDR2 YYNGEE. This CDR3 region has 12 residues. The V gene lost 0 bases and the J gene lost 7 bases, with 7 bases spanning the gap. CDR3 nucleotide sequence: TGTGCCAGCAGCGTAGGTTCCACTGGCTACACCTTC. It codes for CASSVGSTGYTF. The full variable domain, in which reference TRBV9 and TRBJ1-2 provide the parts outside the CDR3, is DSGVTQTPKHLITATGQRVTLRCSPRSGDLSVYWYQQSLDQGLQFLIQYYNGEERAKGNILERFSAQQFPDLHSELNLSSLELGDSALYFCASSVGSTGYTFGSGTRLTVV.

This clonotype was observed many times. V usage is TRBV2 and J usage is TRBJ2-2; D is uncertain. Between the trimmed V and J ends, which lost 6 bases and 6 bases, there was a span of 11 bases. This CDR3 has 13 amino acids. Germline assignment: CDR1 SNHLY and CDR2 FYNNEI. The CDR3 DNA reads as TGTGCCAGCAGGGCCCTGGCACCCGGGGAGCTGTTTTTT. Residues: CASRALAPGELFF.

This clonotype was counted ten times or more. The chain joins TRBV20-1 to TRBJ2-7, with 8 positions matching TRBD1. After removal of 3 bases from V and 0 bases from J, the junction contained 10 bases not matched to a gene. There are 16 residues in the CDR3. Germline V gene lookup returns CDR1 DFQATT and CDR2 SNEGSKA (reference sequence). DNA for the CDR3: TGCAGTGCTAGTGACGCCAGCAGGGGGCTCTCCTACGAGCAGTACTTC. Its protein product is CSASDASRGLSYEQYF.

The rearrangement links TRBV11-3 to TRBJ2-5, with D perhaps matching TRBD1 (6 bases). This CDR3 region has 14 residues. Germline lookup yields CDR1 SGHNT and CDR2 YENEEA. V lost 1 base, J lost 6 bases, and 12 bases lay in between. The CDR3 bases are TGTGCCAGCAGCTTAGCACAGGGTCAACAGACCCAGTACTTC. It codes for CASSLAQGQQTQYF.

The V and J genes are TRBV30 and TRBJ1-5; weak D call: TRBD1 (5 bases). Germline-derived CDR1 and CDR2 are GTSNPN and SVGIG (reference sequence). V shed 1 base and J shed 7 bases, with 14 bases lying between them. The CDR3 loop spans 14 amino acids. CDR3 nucleotides: TGTGCCTGGAGTGAAGGTAGGGGACGACAGCCCCAGCATTTT. This encodes CAWSEGRGRQPQHF.

At least ten counts were recorded for this clonotype. The chain links TRBV10-3 to TRBJ1-1, with D possibly matching TRBD1 (5 bases). This CDR3 contains 12 residues. The germline CDR1 and CDR2 sequences are ENHRY and SYGVKD. V was trimmed by 7 bases and J by 6 bases, leaving 12 bases between them. The CDR3 DNA sequence: TGTGCCATCACTGGGACGGAACCTGAAGCTTTCTTT. Its translation: CAITGTEPEAFF.

This clonotype has ten or more counts. The chain is built from TRBV3-1 and TRBJ2-5; the match to TRBD2 covers 7 bases. The V gene end was trimmed by 4 bases and the J gene end by 5 bases; junction bases not matched to a gene: 16. CDR3 length equals 17 residues. CDR1 and CDR2 from the germline V gene are LGHDT and YNNKEL (reference sequence). CDR3 sequence (DNA): TGTGCCAGCAGCCCCGAACCACTAGCGCCCGGGGTGGAGACCCAGTACTTC. Protein: CASSPEPLAPGVETQYF.

The chain uses TRBV20-1 and TRBJ2-4, with TRBD1 matching over 8 bases. The CDR3 consists of 14 residues. The germline V gene has CDR1 DFQATT and CDR2 SNEGSKA (reference sequence). J lost 8 bases, V lost 7 bases, and 13 bases had no gene match. CDR3 sequence (DNA): TGCAGTGTTACCCTACAGGGGGAGGAGGACATTCAGTACTTC. Amino acid sequence: CSVTLQGEEDIQYF.

The chain uses TRBV28 and TRBJ2-1; 8 positions match TRBD2. The CDR3 has 16 residues. Germline V gene lookup returns CDR1 MDHEN and CDR2 SYDVKM. V dropped 5 bases and J dropped 5; count of bases not matched to a gene: 11. Here the CDR3 DNA reads TGTGCCAGCAGTCCCCCCCGCGGTAGCGGGAACAATGAGCAGTTCTTC. Its translation is CASSPPRGSGNNEQFF.

This clonotype was observed a handful of times. The rearrangement uses TRBV20-1 and TRBJ2-7; TRBD2 matches 8 bases. V lost 1 base to trimming and J lost 1 base; unmatched junction nucleotides: 6. Germline lookup yields CDR1 DFQATT and CDR2 SNEGSKA (reference sequence). The CDR3 sequence is 15 residues long. The CDR3 coding sequence is TGCAGTGCTAGAGGCCGGGAGGGGAGTTCCTACGAGCAGTACTTC. It specifies CSARGREGSSYEQYF.

The genes are TRBV7-9 and TRBJ1-5; possible D gene TRBD1, 6 bases. The germline gives CDR1 SEHNR, CDR2 FQNEAQ (reference sequence). The CDR3 covers 15 residues. With 1 base removed from V and 4 bases from J, the gap between germline ends came to 11 bases. Here the CDR3 reads CASSLVGGANQPQHF. The CDR3 DNA follows: TGTGCCAGCAGCTTAGTTGGGGGGGCAAATCAGCCCCAGCATTTT.

This clonotype was found many times. The rearrangement joins TRBV5-1 to TRBJ2-7; D is ambiguous. Per germline, CDR1 SGHRS and CDR2 YFSETQ. V was trimmed by 0 bases and J by 3 bases, leaving 7 bases between them. The CDR3 spans 13 residues. The CDR3 loop is CASSLDSLYEQYF. The CDR3 region has the DNA TGCGCCAGCAGCTTGGACAGTCTCTACGAGCAGTACTTC.

This clonotype was detected only a few times. This sequence joins TRBV2 and TRBJ1-6; a weak D match, TRBD1 (6 bases). The germline gives CDR1 SNHLY, CDR2 FYNNEI. CDR3 length equals 15 residues. V shed 2 bases and J shed 4 bases, with 9 bases lying between them. CDR3 protein: CASSEQGQYNSPLHF. CDR3 DNA sequence: TGTGCCAGCAGTGAACAAGGACAGTATAATTCACCCCTCCACTTT.

V gene TRBV6-2 or TRBV6-3 combines with J gene TRBJ2-7; D tentatively reads TRBD1 or TRBD2 (5 bases each). Trimming shortened V by 5 bases and J by 3 bases, and 14 bases separated the two germline ends. Germline assignment: CDR1 MNHEY and CDR2 SVGEGT. This CDR3 is 14 amino acids long. The CDR3 sequence is CASSQGDLYYEQYF. CDR3 DNA sequence: TGTGCCAGCAGTCAAGGGGACCTCTACTACGAGCAGTACTTC.

This clonotype was detected only a few times. The rearrangement joins TRBV4-1 to TRBJ2-4; D is possibly TRBD1 (6 bases). The CDR3 extends over 13 amino acids. Per the germline V gene, CDR1 is MGHRA and CDR2 is YSYEKL. The V end was cut by 5 bases, the J end by 9 bases, with 14 bases between. CDR3 residues: CASSDRQAGIQYF. The CDR3 DNA follows: TGCGCCAGCAGCGACCGACAGGCAGGCATTCAGTACTTC.

This clonotype was counted ten times or more. The CDR3 DNA reads TGTGCCAGCAGTTTATCCCAAGCCTACGAGCAGTACTTC. Translation gives CASSLSQAYEQYF. The chain is built from TRBV28 and TRBJ2-7; D is ambiguous. From germline, CDR1 is MDHEN and CDR2 SYDVKM. This CDR3 has 13 amino acids. The V end was cut by 1 base, the J end by 2 bases, with 6 bases between. The full variable domain, with the rest looked up from reference TRBV28 and TRBJ2-7, is DVKVTQSSRYLVKRTGEKVFLECVQDMDHENMFWYRQDPGLGLRLIYFSYDVKMKEKGDIPEGYSVSREKKERFSLILESASTNQTSMYLCASSLSQAYEQYFGPGTRLTVT.